A selection of T cell receptor beta chains follows, all from one sample in a study of blood T cells in healthy people across ages. Each CDR3 protein gets one entry after TCRdb re-called the 5' RACE reads with MiXCR. The table lists about 750,000 distinct CDR3 sequences, about 48% of them singletons, with approximately 40% in the top ten. Sequences were obtained from blood. Every receptor here comes from a man aged 80 or over in good health. Each CDR3 is given with its conserved first and last residue. A D gene is named only where the DNA matches it firmly. Rows give clone size only sometimes, using once, few, many, or a class for an expanded clone.

d_gene	v_gene	abundance	j_gene	CDR3nt	CDR3aa
.	TRBV12-3/TRBV12-4	many	TRBJ2-5	TGTGCCAGCAGCTTCAGGGGACAAGAGACCCAGTACTTC	CASSFRGQETQYF
.	TRBV7-9	few	TRBJ2-7	TGTGCCAGCAGCTTAGAACGTTCAAGCTACGAGCAGTACTTC	CASSLERSSYEQYF
.	TRBV7-9	.	TRBJ1-1	TGTGCCAGCAGCCCGGAACGGGGGTTCACTGAAGCTTTCTTT	CASSPERGFTEAFF
.	TRBV20-1	.	TRBJ2-7	TGCAGTGCTAGAGACCCGAGGGGGTTAGACGAGCAGTACTTC	CSARDPRGLDEQYF
.	TRBV9	.	TRBJ1-5	TGTGCCAGCAGGGTACTGCCCCAGCATTTT	CASRVLPQHF
TRBD2	TRBV14	once	TRBJ2-7	TGTGCCAGCAGCCAAGATTGGACTAGCAGATCCTACGAGCAGTACTTC	CASSQDWTSRSYEQYF
.	TRBV9	.	TRBJ2-5	TGTGCCAGCAGCGTAGTAGGAGGCCTGGGGACCCAGTACTTC	CASSVVGGLGTQYF
.	TRBV7-2	.	TRBJ1-2	TGTGCCAGCGGCGCGGGACGCTATGGCTACACCTTC	CASGAGRYGYTF
.	TRBV25-1	.	TRBJ2-5	TGTGGCAGCAGTGAAAAAGGGCGGGGGCGCTGGAAAGAGACCCAGTACTTC	CGSSEKGRGRWKETQYF
TRBD2	TRBV2	.	TRBJ2-3	TGTGCCAGCAGTGAACAGGGAGGGTCAGATACGCAGTATTTT	CASSEQGGSDTQYF
TRBD2	TRBV24-1	few	TRBJ2-1	TGTGCCACCAGTGATACTAGCGGGAGGGCCAATGAGCAGTTCTTC	CATSDTSGRANEQFF
.	TRBV10-3	.	TRBJ2-7	TGTGCCATCAGTGAGTCACTTCAGCACTACGAGCAGTACTTC	CAISESLQHYEQYF
.	TRBV20-1	few	TRBJ2-1	TGCAGTGCTCCAGACCACAATGAGCAGTTCTTC	CSAPDHNEQFF
TRBD2	TRBV9	few	TRBJ2-3	TGTGCCAGCAGCGTAGCTACTAGCGGGAGTCAAGATACGCAGTATTTT	CASSVATSGSQDTQYF
.	TRBV10-2	.	TRBJ2-5	TGCGCCAGCAGTGGCACGGGACGAGGAGAGACCCAGTACTTC	CASSGTGRGETQYF
TRBD2	TRBV6-1	few	TRBJ2-7	TGTGCCAGCAGTCCCAGCGGCGGGAGATACGAGCAGTACTTC	CASSPSGGRYEQYF
TRBD2	TRBV6-6	once	TRBJ2-3	TGTGCCAGCAGTTACTCGAGAACTAGCGGAGGCACAGATACGCAGTATTTT	CASSYSRTSGGTDTQYF
.	TRBV28	.	TRBJ2-1	TGTGCCAGCAGTTTGCCGGGAACAACCTACAATGAGCAGTTCTTC	CASSLPGTTYNEQFF
.	TRBV20-1	.	TRBJ2-7	TGCAGTGCCCACAGGGAAGCCTACGAGCAGTACTTC	CSAHREAYEQYF
TRBD1	TRBV20-1	.	TRBJ2-5	TGCAGTGCTAGACTGGACAGGGGGGAGACCCAGTACTTC	CSARLDRGETQYF
TRBD1	TRBV7-2	.	TRBJ1-2	TGTGCCAGCAGCGCTCAGGGGGCCGGCTATGGCTACACCTTC	CASSAQGAGYGYTF
.	TRBV4-2	.	TRBJ1-2	TGTGCCAGCAGCAACCGACAGGAGCAACATTATGGCTACACCTTC	CASSNRQEQHYGYTF
TRBD1	TRBV29-1	.	TRBJ2-1	TGCAGCGTGGCGACAGGGGGCGGGGGAGGGCAGTTCTTC	CSVATGGGGGQFF
TRBD2	TRBV27	.	TRBJ2-7	TGTGCCAGCAGTGCTTTGGGACTAGCGGGGTTAAGCTCCTACGAGCAGTACTTC	CASSALGLAGLSSYEQYF
TRBD1	TRBV27	.	TRBJ2-1	TGTGCCAGCAGTTACTCAGGGGGTACATATGAGCAGTTCTTC	CASSYSGGTYEQFF
.	TRBV2	.	TRBJ2-7	TGTGCCAGCAGTAATCCGTACCAGGGAGTCGAGACCTACGAGCAGTACTTC	CASSNPYQGVETYEQYF
TRBD1	TRBV25-1	once	TRBJ2-7	TGTGCCAGCAGGCCTCCAGGACAGGGGGACTACGAGCAGTACTTC	CASRPPGQGDYEQYF
.	TRBV2	.	TRBJ2-6	TGTGCCAGCTCGATGGGGATAGGGGGGGCCAACGTCCTGACTTTC	CASSMGIGGANVLTF
.	TRBV28	.	TRBJ1-1	TGTGCCAGCAGTCCCTTTCTCGGGGATGGGAACACTGAAGCTTTCTTT	CASSPFLGDGNTEAFF